This T cell receptor (beta chain) was found in a study of Graves' ophthalmopathy and Graves' hyperthyroidism. As for the study in general: Over 18 months of follow-up, stable hyperthyroidism required that no ophthalmopathy appear.

The CDR3 runs to 17 residues. Germline V lookup: CDR1 SEHNR, CDR2 FQNEAQ (reference sequence). The V segment lost 6 bases and the J segment 0 bases; nucleotides outside the gene matches: 10. From RNA, the CDR3 regions of TCR beta chains were amplified and sequenced. The workflow started with a first-round RT-PCR run with HTBI primers and then moved on to a second-round multiplex PCR. Using its own MiXCR run on the multiplex PCR reads, TCRdb lists one record per CDR3 protein. The data hold around 1,000,000 distinct CDR3 sequences, with about 35% observed a single time. In the case of this clonotype: Its antigen is undetermined.

Study-wide findings and caveats: Sensitivity of around 86% and specificity of 70% to 84% were achieved when a 13-signature model separated ophthalmopathy from stable hyperthyroidism.

Specimen: peripheral blood or thyroid tissue (not recorded which). The genes are TRBV7-9 and TRBJ2-7; TRBD2 matches 11 bases. The sequence was obtained from an adult man with Graves' hyperthyroidism. CDR3: CASSFPSSGRSSYEQYF. The DNA for the CDR3 is TGTGCCAGCAGTTTCCCGTCTAGCGGGAGGAGCTCCTACGAGCAGTACTTC.